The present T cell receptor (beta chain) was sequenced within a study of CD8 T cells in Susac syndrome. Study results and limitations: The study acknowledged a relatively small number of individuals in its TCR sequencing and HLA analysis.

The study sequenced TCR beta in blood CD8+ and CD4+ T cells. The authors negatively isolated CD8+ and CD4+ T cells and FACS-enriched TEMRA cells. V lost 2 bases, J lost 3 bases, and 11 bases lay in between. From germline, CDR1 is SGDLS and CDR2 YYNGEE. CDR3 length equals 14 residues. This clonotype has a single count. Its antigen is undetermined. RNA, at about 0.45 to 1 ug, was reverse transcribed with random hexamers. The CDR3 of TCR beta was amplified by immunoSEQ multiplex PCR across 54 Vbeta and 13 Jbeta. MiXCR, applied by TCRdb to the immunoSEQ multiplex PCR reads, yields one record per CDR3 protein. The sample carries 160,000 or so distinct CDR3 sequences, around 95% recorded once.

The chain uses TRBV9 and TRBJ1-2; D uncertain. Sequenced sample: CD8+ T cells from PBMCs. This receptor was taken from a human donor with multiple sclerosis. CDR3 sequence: CASSVDSIHYGYTF. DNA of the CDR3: TGTGCCAGCAGCGTCGATTCGATCCACTATGGCTACACCTTC.